This entry describes one T cell receptor (beta chain). What it recognizes is unknown. The source of the sample is a study of shared clonotypes between healthy human individuals. About the research overall: CD4 naive cells filled three plates per donor, CD4 memory three, CD8 naive two and CD8 memory one. Whole-study results and caveats: Larger estimated richness was generally recorded for naive subsets relative to memory subsets. A reduction in generation probabilities was seen for non-shared clonotypes relative to those shared by all four donors. Clonotypes that were shared across several donors made up about 5.1% of naive CD4 clonotypes.

Deletions cut 0 bases from V and 2 bases from J, with 17 bases between. The CDR3 has 17 amino acids. CDR1 SGHRS and CDR2 YFSETQ come from the germline V gene. Only in-frame clones appear in the TCRdb table, and some are missing; sequencing was by immunoSEQ multiplex PCR. The sample includes 2,500,000 or so clones, 85% to 95% of them seen just once. The sample comprised naive CD4+ T cells sorted from blood. Subset: CD45RA+ positively selected. The sequence was obtained from a man between 18 and 29 years old in good health. V is TRBV5-1 and J is TRBJ1-1, with unresolved D. CDR3 amino acids: CASSLGVSFDGNTEAFF. As DNA, the CDR3 is TGCGCCAGCAGCTTGGGAGTCTCGTTTGATGGAAACACTGAAGCTTTCTTT.